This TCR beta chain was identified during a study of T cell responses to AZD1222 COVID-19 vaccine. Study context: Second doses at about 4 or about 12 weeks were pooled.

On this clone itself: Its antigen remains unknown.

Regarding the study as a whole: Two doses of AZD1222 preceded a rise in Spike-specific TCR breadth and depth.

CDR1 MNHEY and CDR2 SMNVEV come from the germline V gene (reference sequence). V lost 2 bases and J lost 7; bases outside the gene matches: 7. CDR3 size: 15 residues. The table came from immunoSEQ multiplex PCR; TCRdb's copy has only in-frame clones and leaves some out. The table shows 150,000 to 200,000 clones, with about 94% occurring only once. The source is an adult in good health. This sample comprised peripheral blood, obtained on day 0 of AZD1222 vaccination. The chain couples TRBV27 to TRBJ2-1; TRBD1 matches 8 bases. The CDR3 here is CASSLRQGAWNEQFF. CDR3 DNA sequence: TGTGCCAGCAGTTTAAGGCAGGGGGCGTGGAATGAGCAGTTCTTC.